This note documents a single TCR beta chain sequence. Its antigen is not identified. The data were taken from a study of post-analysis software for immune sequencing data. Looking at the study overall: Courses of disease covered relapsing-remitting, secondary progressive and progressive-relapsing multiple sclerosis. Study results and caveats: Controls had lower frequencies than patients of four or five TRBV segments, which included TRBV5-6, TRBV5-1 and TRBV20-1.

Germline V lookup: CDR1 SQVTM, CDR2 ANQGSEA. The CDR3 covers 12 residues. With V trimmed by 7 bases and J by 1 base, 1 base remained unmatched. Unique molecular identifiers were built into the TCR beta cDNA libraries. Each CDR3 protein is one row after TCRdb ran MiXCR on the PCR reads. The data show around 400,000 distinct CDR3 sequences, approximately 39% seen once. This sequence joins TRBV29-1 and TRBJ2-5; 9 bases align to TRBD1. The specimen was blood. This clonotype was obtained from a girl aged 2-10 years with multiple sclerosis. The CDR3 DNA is TGCAGCGGGGGACAGGGCCAAGAGACCCAGTACTTC. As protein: CSGGQGQETQYF.